This T cell receptor (beta chain) is from a study of CD8 T cells in ankylosing spondylitis. Findings and limits, study-wide: Past research had described some motif variants in reactive arthritis synovial fluid and blood. Seemingly distinctive of ankylosing spondylitis blood was a TCR beta motif formed by eight highly homologous variants.

Germline assignment: CDR1 DFQATT and CDR2 SNEGSKA (reference sequence). The germline V and J ends were trimmed by 0 bases and 0 bases, with 12 bases remaining between them. This CDR3 is 16 amino acids long. In this sample, this clonotype turned up many times. Its antigen remains unknown. Generation of TCR beta libraries employed quantitative 5'-RACE incorporating molecular barcodes. TCRdb called the 5' RACE reads again in MiXCR, with one record for every CDR3 protein. The repertoire has about 540,000 distinct CDR3 sequences, 10% to 15% of them found once; the top ten carry approximately 7%. The source material was blood, either unsorted or a sorted T cell fraction (not recorded which). The chain employs TRBV20-1 and TRBJ2-1; perhaps TRBD2 as D (6 bases). The sequence derives from a male donor with ankylosing spondylitis. The CDR3 reads CSARDLAVSSYNEQFF. The CDR3 coding sequence is TGCAGTGCTAGAGATTTAGCGGTTAGCTCCTACAATGAGCAGTTCTTC.